This T cell receptor beta chain was captured in a study of beta chain features in type 1 diabetes. Regarding the study as a whole: A potential PCR bias toward shorter templates would be equal in patient and control samples. Reduced insertions and increased deletions marked VDJ junctions in type 1 diabetes patients. Moderate yet significant TCRB CDR3 shortening was seen in Type 1 diabetes patients in all four CD4+ subsets. In comparison with healthy donors, patients had naive, central memory and Treg TCRB repertoires that appeared more similar.

On this clone: Its target is not known.

Each sorted fraction was over 95% pure. Germline assignment: CDR1 KGHSH and CDR2 LQKENI. Trimming shortened V by 2 bases and J by 5 bases, and 9 bases separated the two germline ends. The CDR3 totals 13 residues. Sequenced material consisted of expressed TCRB transcripts (all of the isolated RNA was reverse transcribed). Data came from immunoSEQ multiplex PCR; TCRdb stores just in-frame clones and leaves some out. The sample has some 16,000 clones; approximately 79% are singletons. V is TRBV18 and J is TRBJ2-5; D unresolved. The sequencing input was stem cell memory CD4+ T cells from blood. The TCR was taken from a woman between 18 and 30 years old with type 1 diabetes. The DNA of the CDR3 is TGTGCCAGCTCACCAATCAGTGGTGAGACCCAGTACTTC. It translates to CASSPISGETQYF.